A single sample gave rise to the 9 T cell receptor beta chains below, sequenced in a study of blood T cell repertoires in COVID-19. Data came from immunoSEQ multiplex PCR; TCRdb stores just in-frame clones and leaves some out. The sample has about 390,000 clones; about 90% are singletons. Sequencing used peripheral blood. These receptors all stem from a woman in her sixties with COVID-19, enrolled during active disease.

This clone showed up just a few times. This chain uses TRBV5-5 with TRBJ2-2; D tentatively fits TRBD1 or TRBD2 (5 bases each). V gave up 4 bases and J gave up 2 bases, with 12 bases separating them. Germline V gene lookup returns CDR1 SGHKS and CDR2 YYEKEE (reference sequence). There are 15 residues in the CDR3. The CDR3 sequence is CASSLGPGNTGELFF. For the CDR3, the DNA is TGTGCCAGCAGCCTGGGGCCGGGAAACACCGGGGAGCTGTTTTTT.

The chain couples TRBV6-1 to TRBJ1-6, with unresolved D. V was trimmed by 3 bases and J by 5 bases, leaving 14 bases between them. Germline V lookup: CDR1 MNHNS, CDR2 SASEGT. The CDR3 sequence is 16 residues long. The CDR3: CASSDLEIYHNSPLHF. The CDR3 coding sequence is TGTGCCAGCAGTGACCTTGAGATCTACCATAATTCACCCCTCCACTTT.

This chain joins TRBV4-1 and TRBJ1-5; TRBD1 matches 7 bases. Germline values: CDR1 MGHRA, CDR2 YSYEKL. J was trimmed by 3 bases and V by 8 bases; bases with no gene match: 7. The CDR3 runs 14 residues. DNA for the CDR3: TGCGCCAGCTCCCCCGGGACAGACAATCAGCCCCAGCATTTT. It encodes CASSPGTDNQPQHF.

This rearrangement joins TRBV6-5 to TRBJ1-1, with D uncertain. This CDR3 comprises 16 residues. Between the trimmed V and J ends, which lost 0 bases and 1 base, there was a span of 12 bases. CDR1 and CDR2 from the germline V gene are MNHEY and SVGAGI. The CDR3 loop reads CASSYSEDLPNTEAFF. In DNA, the CDR3 is TGTGCCAGCAGTTACTCCGAGGATCTCCCGAACACTGAAGCTTTCTTT.

This sequence joins TRBV27 and TRBJ2-7, with 8 nucleotides matching TRBD2. The CDR3 is 14 amino acids. The V and J ends lost 6 bases and 3 bases, in that order; junction bases with no gene match: 7. The germline V gene encodes CDR1 MNHEY and CDR2 SMNVEV (reference sequence). The CDR3 is CASRAGGDYYEQYF. The CDR3 DNA sequence: TGTGCCAGCAGGGCCGGGGGGGACTACTACGAGCAGTACTTC.

The V gene is TRBV6-5, the J gene TRBJ1-1; D gene unclear. The CDR3 totals 15 residues. Looked up from germline, CDR1 is MNHEY and CDR2 is SVGAGI. Trimming shortened V by 6 bases and J by 0 bases, and 14 bases separated the two germline ends. For the CDR3, the DNA is TGTGCCAGCAGGGCGGGCTACCAGGTGAACACTGAAGCTTTCTTT. Protein: CASRAGYQVNTEAFF.

The gene calls are TRBV5-1 and TRBJ2-2; tentatively, D is TRBD1 (6 bases). Between the trimmed V and J ends, which lost 3 bases and 2 bases, there was a span of 11 bases. The CDR3 has 15 residues. Germline CDR1 and CDR2: SGHRS and YFSETQ. Written as DNA, the CDR3 is TGCGCCAGCAGCTATGTGACAGGCAACACCGGGGAGCTGTTTTTT. The encoded protein is CASSYVTGNTGELFF. The complete variable domain, with remaining parts taken from reference TRBV5-1 and TRBJ2-2, reads KAGVTQTPRYLIKTRGQQVTLSCSPISGHRSVSWYQQTPGQGLQFLFEYFSETQRNKGNFPGRFSGRQFSNSRSEMNVSTLELGDSALYLCASSYVTGNTGELFFGEGSRLTVL.

This clone appeared a few times. This CDR3 reads CASSQLLVSNQPQHF. The DNA for the CDR3 is TGTGCCAGCAGCCAACTGCTCGTTAGCAATCAGCCCCAGCATTTT. V usage is TRBV6-5 and J usage is TRBJ1-5; D call uncertain. Germline loops: CDR1 MNHEY, CDR2 SVGAGI. This CDR3 has 15 amino acids. The ends were cut back, 6 bases at V and 0 bases at J, with 12 bases in the middle.

V usage is TRBV3-1 (or the pseudogene TRBV3-2) and J usage is TRBJ1-1; TRBD1 might be the D (5 bases). Deletions cut 1 base from V and 7 bases from J, with 19 bases between. Germline V gene lookup returns CDR1 LGHDT and CDR2 YNNKEL (reference sequence). The CDR3 has 16 residues. The CDR3 reads CASSQVGRVGRVEAFF. The CDR3 DNA follows: TGTGCCAGCAGCCAAGTGGGCAGGGTAGGTCGGGTTGAAGCTTTCTTT.